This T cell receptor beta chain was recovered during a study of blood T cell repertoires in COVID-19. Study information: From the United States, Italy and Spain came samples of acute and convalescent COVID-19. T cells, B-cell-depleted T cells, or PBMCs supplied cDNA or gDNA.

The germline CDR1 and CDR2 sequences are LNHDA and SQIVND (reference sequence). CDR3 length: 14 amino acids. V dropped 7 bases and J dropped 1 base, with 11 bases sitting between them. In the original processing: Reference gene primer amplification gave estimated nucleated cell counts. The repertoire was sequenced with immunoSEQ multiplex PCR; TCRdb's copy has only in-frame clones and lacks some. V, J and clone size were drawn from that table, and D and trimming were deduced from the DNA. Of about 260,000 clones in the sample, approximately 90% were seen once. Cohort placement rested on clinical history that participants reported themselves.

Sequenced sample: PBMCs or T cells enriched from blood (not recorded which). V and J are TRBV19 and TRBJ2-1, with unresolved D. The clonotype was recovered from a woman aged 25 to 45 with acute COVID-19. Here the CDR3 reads CASMYKVSYNEQFF. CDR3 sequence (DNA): TGTGCCAGTATGTACAAAGTATCCTACAATGAGCAGTTCTTC.